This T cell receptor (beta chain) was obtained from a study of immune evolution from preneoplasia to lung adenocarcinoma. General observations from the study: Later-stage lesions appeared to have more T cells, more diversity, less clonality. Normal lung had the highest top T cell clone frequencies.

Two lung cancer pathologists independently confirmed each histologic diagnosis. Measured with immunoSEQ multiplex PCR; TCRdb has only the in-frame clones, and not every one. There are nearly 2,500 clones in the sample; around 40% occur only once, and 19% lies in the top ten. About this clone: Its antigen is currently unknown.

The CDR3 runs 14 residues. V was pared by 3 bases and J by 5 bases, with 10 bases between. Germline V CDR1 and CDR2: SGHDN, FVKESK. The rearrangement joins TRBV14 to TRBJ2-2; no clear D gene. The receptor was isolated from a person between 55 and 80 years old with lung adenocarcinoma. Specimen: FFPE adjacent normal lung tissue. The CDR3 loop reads CASSHNPGTGELFF. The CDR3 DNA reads TGTGCCAGCAGCCACAATCCCGGGACCGGGGAGCTGTTTTTT.